The clone carrying this TCR beta chain came up once. As yet, its antigen is unknown. This specimen belongs to a study of vaccination effects on CD4 cells after COVID-19. Study details: PBMC cultures contained about 2 million cells per well, about 11 IU/ml IL-2 and roughly 9.4 ug/ml peptides.

The authors isolated CD4+ T cells after roughly 10 days of culture. Either the mRNA-1273 or the BNT162b2 vaccine was given to participants as two doses. Fresh IL-2-containing medium replaced half the medium on days 3 and 7. With 0 bases removed from V and 3 bases from J, the gap between germline ends came to 4 bases. The CDR3 contains 13 residues. From germline, CDR1 is SGHRS and CDR2 YFSETQ. Whole-study findings and limits: Marked clonal contraction was seen late after vaccination (in both infection- and vaccine-induced clones). Cross-reactivity with common cold coronaviruses was shown by only 1 of 255 vaccine-induced clones in healthy vaccinees.

This table comes from immunoSEQ multiplex PCR, and its TCRdb copy is limited to in-frame clones, with some not included. The table records tens of thousands of clones, roughly 75% of them present only once. This TCR was recovered from a human donor who received a COVID-19 vaccine. The chain couples TRBV5-1 to TRBJ1-5; no definite D call. The source material was CD4+ T cells from PBMCs cultured without peptide, sampled after COVID-19 vaccination. This CDR3 reads CASSLGVNQPQHF. CDR3 DNA: TGCGCCAGCAGCTTGGGTGTCAATCAGCCCCAGCATTTT.